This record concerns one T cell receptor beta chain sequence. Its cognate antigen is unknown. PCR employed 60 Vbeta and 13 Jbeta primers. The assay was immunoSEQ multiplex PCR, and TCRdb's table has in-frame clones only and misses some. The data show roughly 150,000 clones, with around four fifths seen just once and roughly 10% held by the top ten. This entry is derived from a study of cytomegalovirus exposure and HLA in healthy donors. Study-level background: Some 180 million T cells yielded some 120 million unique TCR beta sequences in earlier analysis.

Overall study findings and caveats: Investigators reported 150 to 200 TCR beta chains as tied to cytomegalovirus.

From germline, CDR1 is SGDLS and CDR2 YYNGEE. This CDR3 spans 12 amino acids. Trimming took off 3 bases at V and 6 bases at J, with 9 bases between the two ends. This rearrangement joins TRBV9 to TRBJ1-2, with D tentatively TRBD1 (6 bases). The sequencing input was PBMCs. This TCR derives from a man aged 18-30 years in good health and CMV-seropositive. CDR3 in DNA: TGTGCCAGCAGCGGAAACAGGGATGGCTACACCTTC. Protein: CASSGNRDGYTF.